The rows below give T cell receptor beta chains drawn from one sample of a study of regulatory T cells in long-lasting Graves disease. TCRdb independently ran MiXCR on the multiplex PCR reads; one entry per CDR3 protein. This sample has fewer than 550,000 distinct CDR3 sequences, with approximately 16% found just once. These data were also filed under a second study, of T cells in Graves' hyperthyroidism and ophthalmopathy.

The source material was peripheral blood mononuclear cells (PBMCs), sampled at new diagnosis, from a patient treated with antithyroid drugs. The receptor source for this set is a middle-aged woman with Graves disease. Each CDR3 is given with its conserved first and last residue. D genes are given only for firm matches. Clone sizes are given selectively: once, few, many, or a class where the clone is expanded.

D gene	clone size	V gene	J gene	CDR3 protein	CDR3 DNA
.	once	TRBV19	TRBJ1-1	CASRGAGAMNTEAFF	TGTGCCAGTAGGGGGGCCGGGGCAATGAACACTGAAGCTTTCTTT
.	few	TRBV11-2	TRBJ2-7	CASSSFNEQYF	TGTGCCAGCAGCTCCTTTAACGAGCAGTACTTC
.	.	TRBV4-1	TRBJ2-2	CASSPPPPNTGELFF	TGCGCCAGCAGCCCACCGCCCCCGAACACCGGGGAGCTGTTTTTT
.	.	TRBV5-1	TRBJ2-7	CASSLDFRGVSSYEQYF	TGCGCCAGCAGCTTGGATTTTAGGGGGGTGAGCTCCTACGAGCAGTACTTC
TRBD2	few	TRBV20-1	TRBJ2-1	CSVGGYNEQFF	TGCAGTGTCGGGGGGTACAATGAGCAGTTCTTC
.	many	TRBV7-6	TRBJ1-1	CASSPRGAAQGEAFF	TGTGCCAGCAGCCCCCGGGGCGCAGCCCAAGGGGAAGCTTTCTTT
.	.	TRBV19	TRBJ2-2	CASTGWTGELFF	TGTGCCAGTACAGGGTGGACCGGGGAGCTGTTTTTT
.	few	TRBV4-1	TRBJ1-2	CASGQAPENYGYTF	TGCGCCAGCGGCCAAGCCCCGGAGAACTATGGCTACACCTTC
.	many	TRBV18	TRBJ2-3	CASSPPGPSPPTQYF	TGTGCCAGCTCACCACCGGGCCCCTCCCCGCCTACGCAGTATTTT
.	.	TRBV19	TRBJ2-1	CASSTDLGDNEQFF	TGTGCCAGTAGTACGGATTTGGGCGACAATGAGCAGTTCTTC
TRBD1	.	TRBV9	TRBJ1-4	CASSVGGTGNEKLFF	TGTGCCAGCAGCGTAGGAGGGACAGGGAATGAAAAACTGTTTTTT
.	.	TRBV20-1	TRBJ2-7	CSASPENPYEQYF	TGCAGTGCTAGCCCGGAAAACCCCTACGAGCAGTACTTC
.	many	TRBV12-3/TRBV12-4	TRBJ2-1	CASGGEPEVF	TGTGCCAGCGGCGGGGAGCCTGAGGTCTTC
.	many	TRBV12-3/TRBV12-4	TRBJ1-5	CASSLRGMGSNQPQHF	TGTGCCAGCAGTTTAAGGGGTATGGGCAGCAATCAGCCCCAGCATTTT
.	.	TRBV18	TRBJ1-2	CASSPIQDYTF	TGTGCCAGCTCACCGATACAGGACTACACCTTC
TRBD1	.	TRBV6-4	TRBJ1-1	CASSEYPGQGYTEAFF	TGTGCCAGCAGTGAATATCCGGGACAGGGATACACTGAAGCTTTCTTT
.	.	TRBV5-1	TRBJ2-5	CASSLSQEKETQYF	TGCGCCAGCAGCTTGAGTCAGGAGAAAGAGACCCAGTACTTC
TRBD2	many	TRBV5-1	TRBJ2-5	CASSLTSGGQETQYF	TGTGCCAGCAGCCTGACTAGCGGGGGCCAAGAGACCCAGTACTTC
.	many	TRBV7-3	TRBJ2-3	CASSSGLSTDTQYF	TGTGCCAGCAGCTCCGGACTGAGCACAGATACGCAGTATTTT
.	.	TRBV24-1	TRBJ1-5	CATSDQGYNQPQHF	TGTGCCACCAGTGATCAGGGTTACAATCAGCCCCAGCATTTT
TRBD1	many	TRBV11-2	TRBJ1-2	CASSRSTGPYGYTF	TGTGCCAGCAGCCGATCGACAGGGCCCTATGGCTACACCTTC
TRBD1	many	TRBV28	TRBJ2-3	CASMLGQNTDTQYF	TGTGCCAGCATGTTGGGACAGAACACAGATACGCAGTATTTT
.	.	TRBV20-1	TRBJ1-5	CSARGGLGNQPQHF	TGCAGTGCTAGGGGAGGGTTGGGCAATCAGCCCCAGCATTTT
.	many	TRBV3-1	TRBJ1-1	CASSRTGFSEAFF	TGTGCCAGCAGCCGCACAGGGTTCTCTGAAGCTTTCTTT
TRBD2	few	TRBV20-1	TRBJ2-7	CSASGGAREQYF	TGCAGTGCTAGCGGGGGGGCTCGGGAGCAGTACTTC
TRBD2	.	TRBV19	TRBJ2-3	CASSEERGDTQYF	TGTGCCAGTAGTGAGGAGCGGGGGGATACGCAGTATTTT
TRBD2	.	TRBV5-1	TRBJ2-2	CASSPQTSGATGELFF	TGCGCCAGCAGCCCGCAGACTAGCGGGGCCACCGGGGAGCTGTTTTTT
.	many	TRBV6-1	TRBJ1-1	CASSQQGGTEAFF	TGTGCCAGCAGCCAACAGGGAGGCACTGAAGCTTTCTTT
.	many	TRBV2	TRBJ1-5	CASREDGGLNQPQHF	TGTGCCAGCAGGGAGGACGGAGGCCTCAATCAGCCCCAGCATTTT
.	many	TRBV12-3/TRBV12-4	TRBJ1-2	CASSPSTNYGYTF	TGTGCCAGCAGTCCATCTACCAACTATGGCTACACCTTC
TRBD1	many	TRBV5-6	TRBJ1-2	CASSPWDRGYGYTF	TGTGCCAGCAGCCCATGGGACAGGGGATACGGCTACACCTTC
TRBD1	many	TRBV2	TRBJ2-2	CASRNDRVDTGELFF	TGTGCCAGCAGGAATGACAGGGTGGACACCGGGGAGCTGTTTTTT
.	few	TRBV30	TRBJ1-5	CAWSGVNQPQHF	TGTGCCTGGAGTGGGGTGAATCAGCCCCAGCATTTT
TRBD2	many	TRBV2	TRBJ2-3	CASTVAGGTDTQYF	TGTGCCAGCACCGTAGCGGGAGGCACAGATACGCAGTATTTT
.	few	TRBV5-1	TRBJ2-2	CASSFLSPNTGELFF	TGCGCCAGCAGCTTTCTCAGTCCGAACACCGGGGAGCTGTTTTTT
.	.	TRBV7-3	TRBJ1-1	CASSLTPTTEAFF	TGTGCCAGCAGCTTAACCCCGACAACTGAAGCTTTCTTT
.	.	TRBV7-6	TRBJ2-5	CAGASRAITSYQETQYF	TGTGCCGGCGCATCGAGAGCTATAACATCGTACCAAGAGACCCAGTACTTC
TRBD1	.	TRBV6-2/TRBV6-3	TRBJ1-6	CASSYSAAGGNSPLHF	TGTGCCAGCAGTTACTCAGCTGCAGGGGGTAATTCACCCCTCCACTTT
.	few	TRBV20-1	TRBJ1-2	CSATLGGAVYGYTF	TGCAGTGCTACCCTCGGGGGGGCTGTCTATGGCTACACCTTC
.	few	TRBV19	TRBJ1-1	CASSTPEVRTEAFF	TGTGCCAGTAGTACTCCCGAAGTACGCACTGAAGCTTTCTTT
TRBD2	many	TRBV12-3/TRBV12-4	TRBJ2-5	CASRLTSVQETQYF	TGTGCCAGCAGATTGACTAGCGTACAAGAGACCCAGTACTTC
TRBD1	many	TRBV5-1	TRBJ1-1	CASSEGQGWAEAFF	TGCGCCAGCAGCGAAGGACAGGGATGGGCTGAAGCTTTCTTT
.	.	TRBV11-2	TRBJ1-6	CASSLALGRVDSPLHF	TGTGCCAGCAGCTTAGCTCTGGGGCGAGTGGATTCACCCCTCCACTTT
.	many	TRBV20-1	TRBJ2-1	CSARTDTRQFF	TGCAGTGCTAGAACCGACACTCGCCAGTTCTTC
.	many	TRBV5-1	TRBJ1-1	CASSLWKGSGTEAFF	TGCGCCAGCAGCTTGTGGAAGGGATCGGGCACTGAAGCTTTCTTT
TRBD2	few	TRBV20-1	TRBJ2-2	CSARPMIAGDTGELFF	TGCAGTGCTAGACCGATGATAGCGGGAGACACCGGGGAGCTGTTTTTT
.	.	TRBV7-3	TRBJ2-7	CASSQPGYSPHEQYF	TGTGCCAGCAGTCAACCCGGGTATTCTCCCCACGAGCAGTACTTC